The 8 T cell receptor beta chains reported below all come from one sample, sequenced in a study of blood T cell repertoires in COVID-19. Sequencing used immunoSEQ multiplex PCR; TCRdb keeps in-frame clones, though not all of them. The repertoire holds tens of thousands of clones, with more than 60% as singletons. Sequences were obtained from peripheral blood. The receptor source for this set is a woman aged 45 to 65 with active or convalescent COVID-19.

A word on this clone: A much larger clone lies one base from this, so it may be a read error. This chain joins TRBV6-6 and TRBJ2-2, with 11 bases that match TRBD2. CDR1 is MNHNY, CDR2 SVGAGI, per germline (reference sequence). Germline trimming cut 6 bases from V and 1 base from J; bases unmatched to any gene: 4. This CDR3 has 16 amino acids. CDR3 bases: TGTGCCAGCAGCCCCGGGACTAGCGGGAACACCGGGGAGCTGTTTTTT. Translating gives CASSPGTSGNTGELFF.

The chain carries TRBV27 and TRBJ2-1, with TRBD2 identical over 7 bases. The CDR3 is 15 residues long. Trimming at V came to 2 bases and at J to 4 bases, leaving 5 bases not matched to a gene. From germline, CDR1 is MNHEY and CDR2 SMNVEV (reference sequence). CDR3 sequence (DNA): TGTGCCAGCAGTTTAACGGGGGGAACTTACAATGAGCAGTTCTTC. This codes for CASSLTGGTYNEQFF.

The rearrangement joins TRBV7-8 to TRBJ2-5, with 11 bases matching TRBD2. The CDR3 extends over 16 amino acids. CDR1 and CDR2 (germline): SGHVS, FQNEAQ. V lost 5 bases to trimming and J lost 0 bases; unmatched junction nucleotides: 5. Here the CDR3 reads CASSPSTSGNQETQYF. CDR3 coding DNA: TGTGCCAGCAGCCCCTCGACTAGCGGGAACCAAGAGACCCAGTACTTC. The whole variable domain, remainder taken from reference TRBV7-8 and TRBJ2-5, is GAGVSQSPRYKVAKRGQDVALRCDPISGHVSLFWYQQALGQGPEFLTYFQNEAQLDKSGLPSDRFFAERPEGSVSTLKIQRTQQEDSAVYLCASSPSTSGNQETQYFGPGTRLLVL.

CDR3 coding DNA: TGTGCCAGCAGTTACGACGGACAGGTCTACGAGCAGTACTTC. It translates to CASSYDGQVYEQYF. The chain is built from TRBV6-2 or TRBV6-3 and TRBJ2-7; 7 bases are a match to TRBD1. Trimming removed 2 bases from V and 3 bases from J; junction bases left unmatched: 4. Germline V gene sequence: CDR1 MNHEY, CDR2 SVGEGT. This CDR3 has 14 residues.

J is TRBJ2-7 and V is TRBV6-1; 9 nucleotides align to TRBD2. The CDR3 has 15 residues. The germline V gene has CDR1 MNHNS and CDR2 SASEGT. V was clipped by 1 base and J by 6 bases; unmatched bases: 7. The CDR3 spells CASSEVAGGVGEQYF. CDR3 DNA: TGTGCCAGCAGTGAAGTCGCGGGAGGGGTAGGCGAGCAGTACTTC.

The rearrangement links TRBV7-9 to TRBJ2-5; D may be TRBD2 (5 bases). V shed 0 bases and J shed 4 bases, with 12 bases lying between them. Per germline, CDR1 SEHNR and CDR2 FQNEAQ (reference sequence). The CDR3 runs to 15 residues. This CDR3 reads CASSLATGVGETQYF. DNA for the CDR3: TGTGCCAGCAGCTTAGCGACCGGGGTGGGAGAGACCCAGTACTTC.

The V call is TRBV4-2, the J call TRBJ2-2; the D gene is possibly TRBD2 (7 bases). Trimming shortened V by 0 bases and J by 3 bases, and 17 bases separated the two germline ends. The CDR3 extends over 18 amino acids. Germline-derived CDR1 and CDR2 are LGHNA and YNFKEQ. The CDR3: CASSQDKGGGADTGELFF. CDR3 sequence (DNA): TGTGCCAGCAGCCAAGATAAAGGAGGGGGGGCGGACACCGGGGAGCTGTTTTTT.

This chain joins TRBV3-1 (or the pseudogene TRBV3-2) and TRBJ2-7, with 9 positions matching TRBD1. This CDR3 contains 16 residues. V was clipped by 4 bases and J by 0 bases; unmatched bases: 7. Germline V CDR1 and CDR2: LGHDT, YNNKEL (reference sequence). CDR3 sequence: CASSPTGTGFSYEQYF. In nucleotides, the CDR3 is TGTGCCAGCAGCCCTACCGGGACAGGGTTCTCCTACGAGCAGTACTTC.